This T cell receptor beta chain originates from a study of identifying expanded T cells in peripheral blood. TCRdb's table, derived via immunoSEQ multiplex PCR, lists solely in-frame clones and lacks some. This table has 100,000 or so clones, approximately 90% appearing once. The CDR3 runs 15 residues. CDR1 and CDR2 from the germline V gene are SGHRS and YFSETQ. The junction had 3 bases not matched to a gene; V was cut back by 4 bases and J by 2 bases. Sequencing used blood. This chain joins TRBV5-1 and TRBJ1-4; 9 bases align to TRBD1. This receptor was taken from a person aged 18 to 75 in good health. CDR3 nucleotides: TGCGCCAGCAGCGAGACAGGGGGGACTAATGAAAAACTGTTTTTT. Its protein is CASSETGGTNEKLFF.